This passage covers 25 T cell receptor beta chains from one sample sequenced in a study of blood T cell repertoires in COVID-19. Measured with immunoSEQ multiplex PCR; TCRdb has only the in-frame clones, and not every one. The sample records roughly 40,000 clones, 75% to 90% being singletons. The material sequenced was peripheral blood. The receptors here all came from a woman between 35 and 50 years old with acute or convalescent COVID-19.

The V and J genes are TRBV7-2 and TRBJ1-4; TRBD1 matches 9 bases. The germline CDR1 and CDR2 sequences are SGHTA and FQGNSA. V was clipped by 1 base and J by 2 bases; unmatched bases: 8. The CDR3 runs to 18 residues. The CDR3 spells CASSLVWTGVLTNEKLFF. CDR3 in DNA: TGTGCCAGCAGCTTAGTGTGGACAGGGGTTCTCACTAATGAAAAACTGTTTTTT.

The count of this clone is one. The chain has TRBV4-2 and TRBJ1-6, with 9 bases fitting TRBD1. The CDR3 has 17 amino acids. Germline lookup yields CDR1 LGHNA and CDR2 YNFKEQ. V trimming: 6 bases; J trimming: 7 bases; junction bases outside the gene matches: 13. The CDR3 DNA reads TGTGCCAGCAGGGCCACCGTGATGGGGACAGGGAATTCACCCCTCCACTTT. Translation: CASRATVMGTGNSPLHF.

The rearrangement joins TRBV7-9 to TRBJ2-4, with a possible D match to TRBD1 (6 bases). V lost 0 bases and J 4 bases, leaving 10 bases between the germline ends. The CDR3 spans 15 residues. Germline loops: CDR1 SEHNR, CDR2 FQNEAQ (reference sequence). In DNA form, the CDR3 reads TGTGCCAGCAGCTTAGCGTTACAGGGTAAAAACATTCAGTACTTC. It yields the protein CASSLALQGKNIQYF.

The chain employs TRBV5-4 and TRBJ2-3; 10 bases match TRBD2. Germline V lookup: CDR1 SGHNT, CDR2 YYREEE (reference sequence). The CDR3 is 16 amino acids. V trimming: 4 bases; J trimming: 3 bases; junction bases outside the gene matches: 8. DNA of the CDR3: TGTGCCAGCAGCCCCTCGAGCGGGGGGGCAACAGATACGCAGTATTTT. The encoded protein is CASSPSSGGATDTQYF.

This chain uses TRBV7-2 with TRBJ2-1, with D maybe TRBD1 (6 bases). Trimming removed 5 bases at V and 5 bases at J, with 22 bases between. The CDR3 is 17 residues long. Per germline, CDR1 SGHTA and CDR2 FQGNSA. The CDR3 nucleotides are TGTGCCAGCAGCACCCGAGGGGGTCGGGGTTTGGACAATGAGCAGTTCTTC. Translated: CASSTRGGRGLDNEQFF.

This rearrangement joins TRBV7-2 to TRBJ2-7, with 15 bases identical to TRBD2. Per the germline V gene, CDR1 is SGHTA and CDR2 is FQGNSA. Losses at the gene ends were 2 bases for V and 5 bases for J; bases not matched to a gene: 4. The CDR3 runs to 16 residues. CDR3 loop: CASSLRTSGGAHEQYF. CDR3 bases: TGTGCCAGCAGCTTACGGACTAGCGGGGGGGCCCACGAGCAGTACTTC.

This chain joins TRBV4-1 and TRBJ1-4; D may be TRBD1 (6 bases). This CDR3 is 17 amino acids long. Germline values: CDR1 MGHRA, CDR2 YSYEKL. Between the trimmed V and J ends, which lost 1 base and 5 bases, there was a span of 17 bases. The DNA for the CDR3 is TGCGCCAGCAGCCAAGCAGGGGCCCCCGCTCCGAATGAAAAACTGTTTTTT. Its protein product is CASSQAGAPAPNEKLFF.

This sequence joins TRBV28 and TRBJ1-2; 8 positions match TRBD1. Germline CDR1 and CDR2: MDHEN and SYDVKM. The CDR3 length is 17 residues. The V and J ends lost 1 base and 8 bases, in that order; junction bases with no gene match: 15. In DNA form, the CDR3 reads TGTGCCAGCAGTTTATTCCATTCAGGACAGGGATCACGGGGCTACACCTTC. It yields the protein CASSLFHSGQGSRGYTF.

This clone was observed a few times. The chain uses TRBV5-4 and TRBJ1-6; TRBD1 matches at 8 bases. Per germline, CDR1 SGHNT and CDR2 YYREEE (reference sequence). Losses at the gene ends were 2 bases for V and 9 bases for J; bases not matched to a gene: 7. The CDR3 is made up of 15 amino acids. The CDR3, as DNA: TGTGCCAGCAGCTTTACCGGGACAGGACCTTCACCCCTCCACTTT. This translates into CASSFTGTGPSPLHF.

The chain links TRBV4-1 to TRBJ1-1; the match to TRBD1 covers 9 bases. Per germline, CDR1 MGHRA and CDR2 YSYEKL. The CDR3 is made up of 17 amino acids. After removal of 3 bases from V and 4 bases from J, the junction contained 12 bases not matched to a gene. CDR3 nucleotide sequence: TGCGCCAGCAGCCAGCCCGGACAGGGGCGATGGGCCACTGAAGCTTTCTTT. Translated, it gives CASSQPGQGRWATEAFF.

J is TRBJ1-2 and V is TRBV27; TRBD1 matches 8 bases. CDR1 and CDR2 (germline): MNHEY, SMNVEV (reference sequence). V gave up 8 bases and J gave up 6 bases; unmatched junction bases: 5. This CDR3 has 12 residues. DNA of the CDR3: TGTGCCAGCTGGACAGGGTTGAATGGCTACACCTTC. The encoded protein is CASWTGLNGYTF.

The chain employs TRBV2 and TRBJ1-6; D is ambiguous. This CDR3 has 15 amino acids. V was cut by 7 bases and J by 3 bases, with 13 bases left in between. Germline V gives CDR1 SNHLY, CDR2 FYNNEI. DNA for the CDR3: TGTGCCAGCACCGGGGAAGGGTTCTATAATTCACCCCTCCACTTT. It yields the protein CASTGEGFYNSPLHF.

V gene TRBV4-2 combines with J gene TRBJ2-1; 10 nucleotides agree with TRBD2. In germline, CDR1 is LGHNA, CDR2 YNFKEQ. The CDR3 is 16 amino acids. With V trimmed by 4 bases and J by 4 bases, 7 bases remained unmatched. Here the CDR3 DNA reads TGTGCCAGCAGCCCAGATTTAGCGGGGGGTTACAATGAGCAGTTCTTC. Protein: CASSPDLAGGYNEQFF.

The V and J genes are TRBV29-1 and TRBJ2-2, with TRBD1 matching 8 bases. The trim removed 1 base at V and 1 base at J, leaving 8 bases unmatched. Germline loops: CDR1 SQVTM, CDR2 ANQGSEA. The CDR3 is 17 amino acids. CDR3 region: CSVEGVSDRVNTGELFF. DNA of the CDR3: TGCAGCGTTGAAGGGGTATCGGACAGGGTGAACACCGGGGAGCTGTTTTTT.

This chain connects TRBV4-3 to TRBJ1-2, with D uncertain. Trimming took off 4 bases at V and 8 bases at J, with 20 bases between the two ends. CDR3 size: 15 residues. Germline CDR1 is LGHNA and CDR2 is YSLEER. For the CDR3, the DNA is TGCGCCAGCAGCCCCTCTCCGGGGATCCTCTGGGGCTACACCTTC. It encodes CASSPSPGILWGYTF.

V is TRBV5-4 and J is TRBJ1-1; a possible D gene is TRBD1 (6 bases). The V gene's germline CDR1 is SGHNT and CDR2 YYREEE (reference sequence). The V end lost 4 bases, the J end lost 4 bases, and 8 bases lay between the germline ends. The CDR3 contains 12 residues. CDR3 amino acids: CASSQDSTEAFF. Here the CDR3 DNA reads TGTGCCAGCAGCCAGGACAGCACTGAAGCTTTCTTT. The full variable domain, completed using reference TRBV5-4 and TRBJ1-1, is ETGVTQSPTHLIKTRGQQVTLRCSSQSGHNTVSWYQQALGQGPQFIFQYYREEENGRGNFPPRFSGLQFPNYSSELNVNALELDDSALYLCASSQDSTEAFFGQGTRLTVV.

The chain couples TRBV14 to TRBJ1-2; D call uncertain. CDR3 size: 14 residues. Germline V gene sequence: CDR1 SGHDN, CDR2 FVKESK. V dropped 2 bases and J dropped 1 base, with 8 bases sitting between them. The chain's CDR3 is CASSQRGFNYGYTF. The CDR3 nucleotides are TGTGCCAGCAGCCAACGGGGTTTTAACTATGGCTACACCTTC.

This clone was observed a single time. The CDR3 reads CASSAGGAGTEAFF. The CDR3, as DNA: TGTGCCAGCAGCGCGGGGGGCGCCGGGACTGAAGCTTTCTTT. V is TRBV9 and J is TRBJ1-1; D is possibly TRBD1 (6 bases). The length of the CDR3 is 14 residues. Deletions cut 3 bases from V and 5 bases from J, with 14 bases between. The V gene's germline CDR1 is SGDLS and CDR2 YYNGEE.

V is TRBV28 and J is TRBJ1-2; D unclear. This CDR3 has 11 residues. The germline gives CDR1 MDHEN, CDR2 SYDVKM. V was clipped by 2 bases and J by 7 bases, with 5 bases between them. This CDR3 is CASSLTSGYTF. The CDR3 nucleotides are TGTGCCAGCAGTTTAACAAGTGGCTACACCTTC.

This chain connects TRBV30 to TRBJ1-5; D gene unclear. Germline V lookup: CDR1 GTSNPN, CDR2 SVGIG (reference sequence). Trimming pared 2 bases from V and 3 bases from J, leaving 20 bases between. The CDR3 is 17 amino acids. The CDR3 reads CAWSRREDRVTNQPQHF. The CDR3 region has the DNA TGTGCCTGGAGTAGGAGGGAGGACCGGGTTACCAATCAGCCCCAGCATTTT.

The gene calls are TRBV6-2 or TRBV6-3 and TRBJ2-5; 7 bases map to TRBD1. The CDR3 contains 14 residues. V shed 5 bases, J shed 5 bases, and the junction held 8 bases outside the gene matches. In germline, CDR1 is MNHEY, CDR2 SVGEGT. Here the CDR3 DNA reads TGTGCCAGCAGTAACCACAGGGGTGTGGAGACCCAGTACTTC. This sequence encodes CASSNHRGVETQYF.

This rearrangement joins TRBV6-2 or TRBV6-3 to TRBJ1-1; a weak D match, TRBD1 (6 bases). Germline-derived CDR1 and CDR2 are MNHEY and SVGEGT. The CDR3 runs to 14 residues. Trimming stripped 2 bases from V and 12 bases from J, with 19 bases between. This CDR3 is CASSYLSKQGETFF. The CDR3 DNA follows: TGTGCCAGCAGTTACCTAAGTAAACAGGGAGAGACTTTCTTT.

The V call is TRBV5-1, the J call TRBJ2-7; 10 positions match TRBD2. The junction had 9 bases not matched to a gene; V was cut back by 0 bases and J by 0 bases. This CDR3 region has 18 residues. Germline CDR1 reads SGHRS; CDR2 reads YFSETQ. The CDR3 coding sequence is TGCGCCAGCAGCTTGGGGTCTAGCGGGGGCCGAAGCTCCTACGAGCAGTACTTC. Translated, it gives CASSLGSSGGRSSYEQYF. Based on the CDR3 plus reference TRBV5-1 and TRBJ2-7, the full variable domain is KAGVTQTPRYLIKTRGQQVTLSCSPISGHRSVSWYQQTPGQGLQFLFEYFSETQRNKGNFPGRFSGRQFSNSRSEMNVSTLELGDSALYLCASSLGSSGGRSSYEQYFGPGTRLTVT.

The chain carries TRBV10-1 and TRBJ2-1; a weak D match, TRBD2 (6 bases). Germline values: CDR1 WNHNN, CDR2 SYGVQD (reference sequence). This CDR3 is built from 14 residues. The germline V and J ends were trimmed by 6 bases and 9 bases, with 18 bases remaining between them. This CDR3 is CASSSRDSLLEQFF. The CDR3 DNA reads TGCGCCAGCAGCTCCCGGGACTCTCTCCTTGAGCAGTTCTTC.

The chain employs TRBV7-9 and TRBJ1-1; D possibly corresponds to TRBD1 (5 bases). The V and J ends lost 2 bases and 3 bases respectively, with 16 bases between them. Per germline, CDR1 SEHNR and CDR2 FQNEAQ (reference sequence). The CDR3 has 16 amino acids. The CDR3 DNA reads TGTGCCAGCAGCTTAAAACAGGTCCGCCCTGACACTGAAGCTTTCTTT. It yields the protein CASSLKQVRPDTEAFF.